The rows below give T cell receptor beta chains drawn from one sample of a study of patients and donors after allogeneic stem cell transplantation. Via MiXCR, TCRdb re-called the RT-PCR reads, giving one row per CDR3 protein. The sample lists hundreds of thousands of distinct CDR3 sequences; around 15% were seen once. The sequenced sample was blood, either unsorted or a sorted T cell fraction (not recorded which). The receptor set was obtained from a human donor who was either an allogeneic HSCT recipient or a stem cell or donor lymphocyte infusion donor (not recorded which). It is not recorded whose cells these are; they may come from a transplant donor. Each CDR3 is given with its conserved first and last residue. The order of the fields is D gene, clone size, J gene, V gene, CDR3 DNA, CDR3 protein. The D gene is left open where the match is weak. Not every row has a clone size; where given, it reads once, few, many or a size class.

D: TRBD2; size: .; J: TRBJ2-7; V: TRBV9; DNA: TGTGCCAGCAGCGTAGGGGGACTACCCACCTACGAGCAGTACTTC; CDR3: CASSVGGLPTYEQYF
D: .; size: many; J: TRBJ2-7; V: TRBV30; DNA: TGTGCCTGGAGTGGGCCCTTTCATGAGCAGTACTTC; CDR3: CAWSGPFHEQYF
D: .; size: .; J: TRBJ1-4; V: TRBV4-3; DNA: TGCGCCAGCAGCCAAGAAGGACAGCTTGTTCTTAATGAAAAACTGTTTTTT; CDR3: CASSQEGQLVLNEKLFF
D: .; size: once; J: TRBJ1-2; V: TRBV20-1; DNA: TGCAGTGCTAGTCTATTGACAGGTGCCTATGGCTACACCTTC; CDR3: CSASLLTGAYGYTF
D: .; size: .; J: TRBJ2-2; V: TRBV6-4; DNA: TGTGCCAGCAGTCCAAAATCCGGGGGCCCCGGGGAGCTGTTTTTT; CDR3: CASSPKSGGPGELFF
D: TRBD2; size: many; J: TRBJ2-5; V: TRBV3-1; DNA: TGTGCCAGCAGCCTTACTAGCGGGAGTGAGACCCAGTACTTC; CDR3: CASSLTSGSETQYF
D: TRBD1; size: few; J: TRBJ1-2; V: TRBV2; DNA: TGTGCCAGCAGACTCGGGACAGACCCCTATGGCTACACCTTC; CDR3: CASRLGTDPYGYTF
D: .; size: .; J: TRBJ1-5; V: TRBV4-1; DNA: TGCGCCAGCAGCCAAGTATTCAATGGCCCTTCCCGCAATCAGCCCCAGCATTTT; CDR3: CASSQVFNGPSRNQPQHF
D: .; size: few; J: TRBJ2-7; V: TRBV2; DNA: TGTGCCAGCAGTGGGGACCCTCCCACCGAGCAGTACTTC; CDR3: CASSGDPPTEQYF
D: TRBD2; size: few; J: TRBJ2-2; V: TRBV5-1; DNA: TGCGCCAGCAGCTTGGGGACTAGCTGGGGTGCCGGGGAGCTGTTTTTT; CDR3: CASSLGTSWGAGELFF
D: .; size: .; J: TRBJ2-5; V: TRBV5-1; DNA: TGCGCCAGCAGCTTGGTTATGGCAGAGACCCAGTACTTC; CDR3: CASSLVMAETQYF
D: .; size: .; J: TRBJ2-1; V: TRBV7-2; DNA: TGTGCCAGCAGCCCGGGCAGGGGTTACAATGAGCAGTTCTTC; CDR3: CASSPGRGYNEQFF
D: .; size: many; J: TRBJ2-5; V: TRBV12-3/TRBV12-4; DNA: TGTGCCAGCAGATACGACAGGCAAGAGACCCAGTACTTC; CDR3: CASRYDRQETQYF
D: .; size: few; J: TRBJ2-5; V: TRBV24-1; DNA: TGTGCCACCAGGGGAGGTACGGAGACCCAGTACTTC; CDR3: CATRGGTETQYF
D: .; size: .; J: TRBJ1-3; V: TRBV4-2; DNA: TGTGCCAGCAGCCCCGGGACCGGTACCAACACCATATATTTT; CDR3: CASSPGTGTNTIYF
D: TRBD1; size: once; J: TRBJ1-6; V: TRBV7-2; DNA: TGTGCCAGCAGACAAGGGGACAGGGTTTGGGGGTATTCACCCCTCCACTTT; CDR3: CASRQGDRVWGYSPLHF
D: .; size: .; J: TRBJ1-3; V: TRBV30; DNA: TGTGCCTGGAGGGGCCCATCGGTCGGAAACACCATATATTTT; CDR3: CAWRGPSVGNTIYF
D: TRBD1; size: few; J: TRBJ1-2; V: TRBV4-3; DNA: TGCGCCAGCAGCCAAGAGGCCAGGGGGCTTCACTATGGCTACACCTTC; CDR3: CASSQEARGLHYGYTF
D: .; size: many; J: TRBJ1-4; V: TRBV5-1; DNA: TGCGCCAGCAGCTTGGCGCAGGATGGAGAAAAACTGTTTTTT; CDR3: CASSLAQDGEKLFF
D: TRBD1; size: .; J: TRBJ1-1; V: TRBV6-5; DNA: TGTGCCAGCAGTTACGGGGGACAGGGGGTTGAAGCTTTCTTT; CDR3: CASSYGGQGVEAFF
D: .; size: .; J: TRBJ2-1; V: TRBV9; DNA: TGTGCCAGCAGCGTAGAGATTGCACAATACAATGAGCAGTTCTTC; CDR3: CASSVEIAQYNEQFF
D: .; size: .; J: TRBJ1-1; V: TRBV12-3/TRBV12-4; DNA: TGTGCCAGCAGCCCCGGTGGTGGACACACTGAAGCTTTCTTT; CDR3: CASSPGGGHTEAFF
D: .; size: few; J: TRBJ1-5; V: TRBV4-1; DNA: TGCGCCAGCAGCCAATTGCCAGGCAATCAGCCCCAGCATTTT; CDR3: CASSQLPGNQPQHF
D: TRBD1; size: few; J: TRBJ1-2; V: TRBV20-1; DNA: TGCAGTGCTAGAGATGGACAGGGAGTAGGCTACACCTTC; CDR3: CSARDGQGVGYTF
D: .; size: .; J: TRBJ1-3; V: TRBV9; DNA: TGTGCCAGCAGCCAAGGGGCTGACGACACCATATATTTT; CDR3: CASSQGADDTIYF
D: .; size: .; J: TRBJ1-1; V: TRBV7-9; DNA: TGTGCCAGTAATGGGGGGAGGATCGCTGAAGCTTTCTTT; CDR3: CASNGGRIAEAFF